These 20 T cell receptor beta chains were all obtained from the same sample, sequenced in a study of T cell responses to AZD1222 COVID-19 vaccine. Sequencing was performed with immunoSEQ multiplex PCR; in TCRdb, only in-frame clones are kept and a portion is missing. The sample lists fewer than 150,000 clones; approximately 93% were seen once. The sequencing here drew on peripheral blood, taken on day 0 of AZD1222 vaccination. All receptors derive from an adult in good health.

The V gene is TRBV19, the J gene TRBJ2-7; D uncertain. CDR1 is LNHDA, CDR2 SQIVND, per germline (reference sequence). V was shortened by 4 bases and J by 2 bases, with 12 bases between the two germline ends. CDR3 length: 14 amino acids. CDR3 in amino acids: CASSSGGRAYEQYF. The CDR3 DNA reads TGTGCCAGTAGTAGCGGTGGTCGGGCCTACGAGCAGTACTTC.

The chain links TRBV5-6 to TRBJ1-3; D perhaps matches TRBD1 (5 bases). This CDR3 has 17 residues. Germline V CDR1 and CDR2: SGHDT, YYEEEE. The V end was cut by 5 bases, the J end by 9 bases, with 27 bases between. Here the CDR3 DNA reads TGTGCCAGCAGGAGCTTGAGACACGCCGGGACGGAGGCCACCATATATTTT. It is translated as CASRSLRHAGTEATIYF.

This clone is a singleton in its sample. The sample holds other DNA sequences that translate to the same CDR3. The genes are TRBV12-3 or TRBV12-4 and TRBJ1-2; weak D call: TRBD1 (6 bases). V lost 1 base and J 8 bases, leaving 8 bases between the germline ends. The CDR3 contains 12 residues. This CDR3 reads CASSLGGGGYTF. The CDR3 DNA follows: TGTGCCAGCAGTTTAGGTGGGGGCGGCTACACCTTC.

V gene TRBV5-8 combines with J gene TRBJ2-1, with TRBD2 identical over 13 bases. V was pared by 4 bases and J by 8 bases, with 9 bases of the junction left unmatched. The CDR3 sequence is 16 residues long. CDR1 SGHTS and CDR2 YDEGEE come from the germline V gene. CDR3 residues: CASSTGLAGYRYEQFF. CDR3 sequence (DNA): TGTGCCAGCAGCACGGGACTAGCGGGATATAGGTATGAGCAGTTCTTC.

The chain couples TRBV7-9 to TRBJ1-4, with D perhaps matching TRBD1 (5 bases). V was cut by 3 bases and J by 8 bases, with 13 bases left in between. Germline V gene sequence: CDR1 SEHNR, CDR2 FQNEAQ (reference sequence). CDR3 length equals 14 residues. CDR3 sequence (DNA): TGTGCCAGCAGCTTTGGTCAGGGAATCGAAAAACTGTTTTTT. This codes for CASSFGQGIEKLFF.

The chain carries TRBV6-5 and TRBJ1-3; D call uncertain. Germline-derived CDR1 and CDR2 are MNHEY and SVGAGI. V shed 7 bases and J shed 0 bases, with 7 bases lying between them. This CDR3 comprises 13 residues. The CDR3 nucleotides read TGTGCCAGCACCCCAAGCTCTGGAAACACCATATATTTT. Protein sequence: CASTPSSGNTIYF.

The rearrangement joins TRBV3-1 (or the pseudogene TRBV3-2) to TRBJ2-2, with 11 bases aligning to TRBD2. Germline CDR1 LGHDT, CDR2 YNNKEL (reference sequence). V lost 0 bases, J lost 6 bases, and 6 bases stayed unmatched. The CDR3 loop spans 17 amino acids. As DNA, the CDR3 is TGTGCCAGCAGCCAAGAATTAGCGGGAGGGCCGGCCGGGGAGCTGTTTTTT. Encoded protein: CASSQELAGGPAGELFF.

The chain employs TRBV5-1 and TRBJ1-3; no definite D call. This CDR3 contains 14 residues. Germline CDR1 and CDR2: SGHRS and YFSETQ. V was clipped by 0 bases and J by 0 bases, with 4 bases between them. The CDR3 loop reads CASSLEGSGNTIYF. The DNA of the CDR3 is TGCGCCAGCAGCTTGGAAGGCTCTGGAAACACCATATATTTT.

Note on this clone: A junction boundary mismatches the germline segment, possibly from a read error. This chain joins TRBV7-9 and TRBJ1-5; TRBD1 aligns across 11 bases. The germline V gene has CDR1 SEHNR and CDR2 FQNEAQ (reference sequence). The CDR3 totals 15 residues. The chain's CDR3 is CASSLAGQGAQPQHF. Here the CDR3 DNA reads TGTGCCAGCAGCCTAGCAGGACAGGGGGCTCAGCCCCAGCATTTT.

The chain is built from TRBV4-1 and TRBJ1-5; 8 bases agree with TRBD1. The trim removed 3 bases at V and 7 bases at J, leaving 5 bases unmatched. The CDR3 extends over 14 amino acids. Germline V gene data show CDR1 as MGHRA and CDR2 as YSYEKL. CDR3: CASSHDRGQQPQHF. Written as DNA, the CDR3 is TGCGCCAGCAGCCACGACAGGGGTCAACAGCCCCAGCATTTT.

The V gene is TRBV30, the J gene TRBJ1-1; possibly TRBD1 for D (6 bases). Germline lookup yields CDR1 GTSNPN and CDR2 SVGIG (reference sequence). This CDR3 comprises 14 residues. V was cut by 2 bases and J by 1 base, with 11 bases left in between. The CDR3 DNA reads as TGTGCCTGGAGTTTAACGACAGGGAACACTGAAGCTTTCTTT. Its protein product is CAWSLTTGNTEAFF.

The chain recombines TRBV23-1 with TRBJ1-5; 8 positions match TRBD1. TRBV23-1 is classed as an ORF, of uncertain function. With 0 bases clipped from V and 5 bases from J, the junction kept 12 bases outside the gene matches. The CDR3 totals 18 residues. CDR3 coding DNA: TGCGCCAGCAGTCAATCGGGAGGTACAGGGGGTGGAGATCAGCCCCAGCATTTT. It codes for CASSQSGGTGGGDQPQHF.

The chain carries TRBV12-1 and TRBJ1-5; TRBD1 is the table's D call and was not checked against the DNA. TRBV12-1 corresponds to a pseudogene. The CDR3 is 19 amino acids. The CDR3 loop is CASNPDFTGYSYSNQPQHF. The CDR3 nucleotides are TGTGCCAGCAACCCGGATTTTACAGGGTATTCCTATAGCAATCAGCCCCAGCATTTT.

This rearrangement joins TRBV4-1 to TRBJ1-1; tentatively, D is TRBD1 (5 bases). The CDR3 covers 14 residues. The V end was cut by 1 base, the J end by 2 bases, with 8 bases between. Germline CDR1 and CDR2: MGHRA and YSYEKL. The CDR3 DNA is TGCGCCAGCAGCCAAGGGAGGGGTAACACTGAAGCTTTCTTT. Protein sequence: CASSQGRGNTEAFF.

A remark on this clone: Other DNA sequences in this specimen translate into the identical CDR3. J is TRBJ1-5 and V is TRBV6-5; D is perhaps TRBD1 (6 bases). From germline, CDR1 is MNHEY and CDR2 SVGAGI. This CDR3 is 13 amino acids long. V lost 8 bases and J 4 bases, leaving 12 bases between the germline ends. Written as DNA, the CDR3 is TGTGCCAGCCGACAGGTGAATAATCAGCCCCAGCATTTT. Translated: CASRQVNNQPQHF.

In DNA form, the CDR3 reads TGTGCCAGCCGGGGATTTGGGAATTCACCCCTCCACTTT. Protein sequence: CASRGFGNSPLHF. This chain connects TRBV6-5 to TRBJ1-6; no clear D. The CDR3 consists of 13 residues. Trimming shortened V by 8 bases and J by 7 bases, and 12 bases separated the two germline ends. Germline loops: CDR1 MNHEY, CDR2 SVGAGI.

V and J are TRBV28 and TRBJ2-1; TRBD2 is a possible D gene (6 bases). CDR3 length equals 12 residues. Germline V gives CDR1 MDHEN, CDR2 SYDVKM. Trimming shortened V by 5 bases and J by 11 bases, and 13 bases separated the two germline ends. CDR3 loop: CASSPAGRQQFF. DNA of the CDR3: TGTGCCAGCAGTCCAGCGGGCAGGCAGCAGTTCTTC. Full variable domain (rest looked up from reference TRBV28 and TRBJ2-1): DVKVTQSSRYLVKRTGEKVFLECVQDMDHENMFWYRQDPGLGLRLIYFSYDVKMKEKGDIPEGYSVSREKKERFSLILESASTNQTSMYLCASSPAGRQQFFGPGTRLTVL.

In DNA, the CDR3 is TGTGCCAGCAGCCAAGGAGTCCAGCGGGACTACGAGCAGTACTTC. The encoded protein is CASSQGVQRDYEQYF. The chain has TRBV3-1 (or the pseudogene TRBV3-2) and TRBJ2-7, with 7 nucleotides matching TRBD2. Germline V gene data show CDR1 as LGHDT and CDR2 as YNNKEL (reference sequence). This CDR3 has 15 amino acids. Trimming took 1 base from V and 3 from J; bases not matched to a gene: 6.

The chain is built from TRBV19 and TRBJ2-3; either TRBD1 or TRBD2 may supply D (5 bases each). Germline loops: CDR1 LNHDA, CDR2 SQIVND (reference sequence). This CDR3 has 16 residues. Trimming shortened V by 5 bases and J by 6 bases, and 21 bases separated the two germline ends. CDR3 sequence reads: CASSLPFRDRGDTQYF. The CDR3 DNA is TGTGCCAGTAGTCTCCCGTTCCGGGACCGCGGCGATACGCAGTATTTT.

This chain joins TRBV6-5 and TRBJ2-3; TRBD2 might be the D (5 bases). The V and J ends lost 9 bases and 8 bases respectively, with 12 bases between them. The CDR3 has 11 amino acids. The germline CDR1 and CDR2 sequences are MNHEY and SVGAGI. The CDR3 region has the DNA TGTGCCAGTTCTCTACGGGGTACGCAGTATTTT. The encoded protein is CASSLRGTQYF.